This TCR beta chain was captured in a study of somatic mutations in cytotoxic T cells in rheumatoid arthritis. Produced via immunoSEQ multiplex PCR; TCRdb's table is partial and in-frame only. This table has over 8,500 clones, approximately 84% appearing once. Isolating CD4+ and CD8+ cells involved positive magnetic bead selection on an AutoMACS. Their purity was then checked by flow cytometry. The CDR3 is 16 amino acids. V dropped 4 bases and J dropped 7 bases, with 21 bases sitting between them. CDR1 and CDR2 from the germline V gene are SGHNT and YYREEE (reference sequence). Specimen: CD8+ T cells sorted from blood. The genes are TRBV5-4 and TRBJ2-1; D is possibly TRBD2 (7 bases). This sequence originates from a woman aged 55-69 years with rheumatoid arthritis. The CDR3 DNA is TGTGCCAGCAGCCAAGATGACGGGGGAGGGGGAAATGAGCAGTTCTTC. This sequence encodes CASSQDDGGGGNEQFF.